Following are 14 T cell receptor beta chains from one sample sequenced in a study of cytomegalovirus exposure and HLA in healthy donors. PCR primers comprised 60 Vbeta and 13 Jbeta primers. Sequencing used immunoSEQ multiplex PCR; TCRdb keeps in-frame clones, though not all of them. The table has about 140,000 clones, around 75% seen once. Sequencing input: PBMCs. These receptors all come from a female donor in good health and CMV-seronegative.

The chain uses TRBV28 and TRBJ2-6, with D tentatively TRBD1 (6 bases). Per the germline V gene, CDR1 is MDHEN and CDR2 is SYDVKM. The CDR3 covers 15 residues. V was cut by 10 bases and J by 0 bases, with 13 bases left in between. CDR3 amino acids: CATQQGSSGANVLTF. CDR3 nucleotides: TGTGCCACCCAACAGGGTAGCTCTGGGGCCAACGTCCTGACTTTC.

The chain joins TRBV19 to TRBJ1-5, with TRBD1 matching over 7 bases. Losses at the gene ends were 6 bases for V and 2 bases for J; bases not matched to a gene: 4. The CDR3 is 14 amino acids. The germline V gene encodes CDR1 LNHDA and CDR2 SQIVND (reference sequence). The CDR3 DNA follows: TGTGCCAGTAGAAACAGGGGTGGCAATCAGCCCCAGCATTTT. Translated, it gives CASRNRGGNQPQHF.

The chain is built from TRBV20-1 and TRBJ1-2; D possibly corresponds to TRBD1 (5 bases). The CDR3 consists of 10 residues. CDR1 and CDR2 from the germline V gene are DFQATT and SNEGSKA (reference sequence). For the CDR3, the DNA is TGCAGCCCGGGACTCTATGGCTACACCTTC. It translates to CSPGLYGYTF.

This chain links TRBV9 with TRBJ1-3; D possibly corresponds to TRBD1 (6 bases). CDR3 length: 16 residues. Trimming left V 4 bases short and J 4 bases short, with 18 bases between. Germline V gene sequence: CDR1 SGDLS, CDR2 YYNGEE. The CDR3 loop reads CASSPALPGTGNTIYF. DNA of the CDR3: TGTGCCAGCAGCCCAGCCCTGCCAGGGACAGGAAACACCATATATTTT.

This chain uses TRBV2 with TRBJ1-2, with D perhaps TRBD1 (5 bases). CDR1 and CDR2 (germline): SNHLY, FYNNEI. This CDR3 region has 14 residues. Trimming stripped 5 bases from V and 4 bases from J, with 14 bases between. As DNA, the CDR3 is TGTGCCAGCAGTCGAACGTCAGGGTCCTATGGCTACACCTTC. This translates into CASSRTSGSYGYTF.

The chain is built from TRBV30 and TRBJ2-1; 9 bases are a match to TRBD2. This CDR3 contains 16 residues. J was trimmed by 8 bases and V by 0 bases; bases with no gene match: 11. CDR1 and CDR2 (germline): GTSNPN, SVGIG (reference sequence). DNA for the CDR3: TGTGCCTGGAGTGTAGGTGGGGTAGCGGGAGTGGATGAGCAGTTCTTC. This sequence encodes CAWSVGGVAGVDEQFF. Supplemented by reference TRBV30 and TRBJ2-1, the full variable domain reads SQTIHQWPATLVQPVGSPLSLECTVEGTSNPNLYWYRQAAGRGLQLLFYSVGIGQISSEVPQNLSASRPQDRQFILSSKKLLLSDSGFYLCAWSVGGVAGVDEQFFGPGTRLTVL.

This chain's CDR3 is CASSFSEGYTF. The CDR3, as DNA: TGTGCCAGCAGTTTTAGTGAGGGCTACACCTTC. The chain combines TRBV28 with TRBJ1-2; no clear D. The CDR3 totals 11 residues. Trimming cost V 3 bases and J 8 bases, with 7 bases left between them. The germline V gene has CDR1 MDHEN and CDR2 SYDVKM.

V is TRBV5-1 and J is TRBJ1-4, with unresolved D. The CDR3 is 15 amino acids. Trimming removed 0 bases from V and 4 bases from J, with 10 bases in between. Germline V gene sequence: CDR1 SGHRS, CDR2 YFSETQ. CDR3: CASSLGRGRNEKLFF. Written as DNA, the CDR3 is TGCGCCAGCAGCTTGGGTCGGGGTCGTAATGAAAAACTGTTTTTT.

There are a few counts of this clone. V and J are TRBV27 and TRBJ2-5; TRBD1 might be the D (6 bases). V dropped 5 bases and J dropped 5 bases, with 27 bases sitting between them. This CDR3 has 18 residues. The germline V gene has CDR1 MNHEY and CDR2 SMNVEV (reference sequence). CDR3 nucleotide sequence: TGTGCCAGCAGTCACCGAGTAGGGGGAGCTGATAAGAGGGAGACCCAGTACTTC. This gives the protein CASSHRVGGADKRETQYF.

The CDR3 protein is CASSLYRSPGSEAFF. The DNA for the CDR3 is TGTGCCAGCAGTTTATATCGGTCCCCGGGGTCTGAAGCTTTCTTT. The chain couples TRBV28 to TRBJ1-1, with D uncertain. Germline CDR1 and CDR2: MDHEN and SYDVKM. The CDR3 is 15 amino acids. Trimming shortened V by 1 base and J by 6 bases, and 15 bases separated the two germline ends.

This clone has only one observation. The genes are TRBV29-1 and TRBJ1-1; no definite D call. V lost 4 bases and J 1 base, leaving 7 bases between the germline ends. The CDR3 is 12 amino acids. Germline assignment: CDR1 SQVTM and CDR2 ANQGSEA. Written as DNA, the CDR3 is TGCAGCGTTGGCAGGCCGAACACTGAAGCTTTCTTT. This sequence encodes CSVGRPNTEAFF.

This chain joins TRBV27 and TRBJ1-4; 9 bases match TRBD1. The J segment lost 8 bases and the V segment lost 5 bases, leaving 12 bases of the junction unmatched. Germline assignment: CDR1 MNHEY and CDR2 SMNVEV (reference sequence). The CDR3 consists of 16 residues. CDR3 sequence: CASSRQPGQGIEKLFF. CDR3 DNA: TGTGCCAGCAGTAGGCAACCGGGACAGGGAATAGAAAAACTGTTTTTT.

This clone was counted only a few times. CDR3 in amino acids: CASSRRGGATNEKLFF. CDR3 DNA sequence: TGTGCCAGCAGCCGACGGGGCGGGGCGACTAATGAAAAACTGTTTTTT. V gene TRBV7-9 combines with J gene TRBJ1-4; possibly TRBD1 for D (5 bases). Germline V lookup: CDR1 SEHNR, CDR2 FQNEAQ (reference sequence). The V and J ends lost 5 bases and 2 bases respectively, with 15 bases between them. There are 16 residues in the CDR3.

The chain carries TRBV27 and TRBJ2-5, with 9 bases that match TRBD2. The assigned J gene may be wrong: the sequence end matches TRBJ2-7 better. The CDR3 spans 18 residues. Looked up from germline, CDR1 is MNHEY and CDR2 is SMNVEV (reference sequence). CDR3 bases: TGTGCCAGCAGTCCCCCAGGTAGCGGGAGTATGATCCCCTACGAGCAGTACTTC. This sequence encodes CASSPPGSGSMIPYEQYF.